The rows below give T cell receptor beta chains drawn from one sample of a study of OX40 agonist ivuxolimab in advanced cancers. Data came from immunoSEQ multiplex PCR; TCRdb stores just in-frame clones and leaves some out. The top ten clones hold 2% of a sample with about 99,000 clones, roughly 95% of them seen once. The specimen comprised CD4+ or CD8+ T cells sorted from blood, sampled in a trial of the OX40 agonist ivuxolimab. The receptors here all came from an adult with an advanced solid tumor such as melanoma, head and neck, liver or kidney cancer. Each CDR3 is given with its conserved first and last residue. A D gene is named only where the DNA matches it firmly. The size field is filled for only some rows; it gives once, few, many or a size class.

v_call	d_call	clone_size	j_call	cdr3_aa	cdr3_nt
TRBV19	-	-	TRBJ1-5	CASNDGGGSGGQPQHF	TGTGCCAGTAACGATGGCGGAGGTTCGGGGGGTCAGCCCCAGCATTTT
TRBV19	-	-	TRBJ1-2	CASSPSSSSLYGYTF	TGTGCCAGTAGTCCCTCTTCCTCGTCTTTATATGGCTACACCTTC
TRBV6-5	TRBD2	-	TRBJ2-1	CASSYPGLAWQFF	TGTGCCAGCAGTTACCCTGGACTAGCTTGGCAGTTCTTC
TRBV6-5	-	-	TRBJ1-5	CASSGFGPRNQPQHF	TGTGCCAGCAGTGGGTTTGGGCCTAGGAATCAGCCCCAGCATTTT
TRBV28	-	-	TRBJ2-1	CASSTHVGGAKNEQFF	TGTGCCAGCAGTACCCATGTGGGGGGGGCTAAAAATGAGCAGTTCTTC
TRBV4-1	-	-	TRBJ2-1	CASSQDRFSGQAEDNEQFF	TGCGCCAGCAGCCAAGACCGCTTTTCAGGGCAGGCCGAAGACAATGAGCAGTTCTTC
TRBV10-3	-	-	TRBJ1-1	CAISDGGLCFF	TGTGCCATCAGTGACGGGGGCCTATGCTTCTTT
TRBV4-2	-	once	TRBJ1-1	CASSQEGLRAGWGTEAFF	TGTGCCAGCAGCCAAGAGGGGCTTCGGGCAGGGTGGGGTACTGAAGCTTTCTTT
TRBV11-2	-	-	TRBJ2-1	CAGGGPSSYNEQFF	TGTGCCGGGGGGGGCCCTAGCTCCTACAATGAGCAGTTCTTC
TRBV5-1	TRBD1	once	TRBJ2-7	CASSFGDRLIVAPDEQYF	TGCGCCAGCAGCTTTGGGGACAGGCTTATAGTAGCCCCCGACGAGCAGTACTTC
TRBV25-1	TRBD1	-	TRBJ2-1	CASSDSLRDRRLGEQFF	TGTGCCAGCAGCGACTCCCTCCGGGACAGGAGGCTCGGTGAGCAGTTCTTC
TRBV27	-	-	TRBJ1-2	CASSLSGGPVNYGYTF	TGTGCCAGCAGTTTATCGGGGGGGCCGGTTAACTATGGCTACACCTTC
TRBV4-3	-	-	TRBJ2-2	CASSQDHFGGTGELFF	TGCGCCAGCAGCCAAGACCATTTCGGGGGCACCGGGGAGCTGTTTTTT
TRBV15	TRBD1	once	TRBJ2-1	CATRGQGATSYNEQFF	TGTGCCACCAGGGGACAGGGAGCGACCTCCTACAATGAGCAGTTCTTC
TRBV9	-	once	TRBJ2-3	CASSARPSGEFADTQYF	TGTGCCAGCAGCGCACGTCCTTCGGGGGAGTTTGCAGATACGCAGTATTTT
TRBV27	-	-	TRBJ2-7	CASSLKVAAYEQYF	TGTGCCAGCAGTTTAAAGGTAGCGGCCTACGAGCAGTACTTC
TRBV2	-	-	TRBJ2-2	CASSEGISTGELFF	TGTGCCAGCAGTGAAGGAATCTCGACCGGGGAGCTGTTTTTT
TRBV7-2	-	once	TRBJ2-5	CASSLLPGSGEETQYF	TGTGCCAGCAGCTTACTCCCAGGGTCGGGTGAAGAGACCCAGTACTTC
TRBV27	-	once	TRBJ2-2	CASSLRPAMNTGELFF	TGTGCCAGCAGTCTACGGCCTGCCATGAACACCGGGGAGCTGTTTTTT
TRBV28	-	-	TRBJ2-5	CASSLWTRGVETQYF	TGTGCCAGCAGTTTATGGACCAGGGGCGTGGAGACCCAGTACTTC
TRBV20-1	-	-	TRBJ1-1	CSASWTTEAFF	TGCAGTGCAAGTTGGACCACTGAAGCTTTCTTT
TRBV5-5	TRBD1	-	TRBJ1-5	CASSFSQGGNQPQHF	TGTGCCAGCAGCTTCAGCCAGGGGGGTAATCAGCCCCAGCATTTT
TRBV28	TRBD1	-	TRBJ2-7	CASSPRAIRDRDYEQYF	TGTGCCAGCAGCCCCCGCGCCATCCGGGACAGGGACTACGAGCAGTACTTC
TRBV4-3	-	-	TRBJ2-6	CASSLGDSGANVLTF	TGCGCCAGCAGTCTAGGGGACTCTGGGGCCAACGTCCTGACTTTC
TRBV28	-	-	TRBJ2-1	CASSPLISKSPTYNEQFF	TGTGCCAGCAGTCCTCTAATTTCCAAGAGCCCAACCTACAATGAGCAGTTCTTC
TRBV6-4	TRBD2	-	TRBJ2-3	CASSDSPSGSTDTQYF	TGTGCCAGCAGTGACTCGCCTAGCGGAAGCACAGATACGCAGTATTTT